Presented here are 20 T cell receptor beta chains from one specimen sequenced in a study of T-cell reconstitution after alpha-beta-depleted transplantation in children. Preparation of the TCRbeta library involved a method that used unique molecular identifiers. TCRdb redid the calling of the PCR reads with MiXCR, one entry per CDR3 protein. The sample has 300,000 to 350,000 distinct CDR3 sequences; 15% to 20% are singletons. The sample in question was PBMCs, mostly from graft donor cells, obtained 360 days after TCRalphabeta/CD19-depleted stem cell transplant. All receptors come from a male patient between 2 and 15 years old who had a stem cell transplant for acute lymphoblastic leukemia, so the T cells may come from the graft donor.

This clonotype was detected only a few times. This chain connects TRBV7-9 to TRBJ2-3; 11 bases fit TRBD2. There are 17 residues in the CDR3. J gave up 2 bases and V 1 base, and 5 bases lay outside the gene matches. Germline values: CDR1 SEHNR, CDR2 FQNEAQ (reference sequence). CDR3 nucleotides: TGTGCCAGCAGCTTAGTCGGGACTAGCGGAACCACAGATACGCAGTATTTT. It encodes CASSLVGTSGTTDTQYF.

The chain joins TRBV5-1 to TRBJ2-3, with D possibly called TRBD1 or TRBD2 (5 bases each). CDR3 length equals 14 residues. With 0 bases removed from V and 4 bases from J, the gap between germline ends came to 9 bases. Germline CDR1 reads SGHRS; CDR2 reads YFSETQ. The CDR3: CASSLGGVADTQYF. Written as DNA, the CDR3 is TGCGCCAGCAGCTTGGGAGGGGTTGCAGATACGCAGTATTTT.

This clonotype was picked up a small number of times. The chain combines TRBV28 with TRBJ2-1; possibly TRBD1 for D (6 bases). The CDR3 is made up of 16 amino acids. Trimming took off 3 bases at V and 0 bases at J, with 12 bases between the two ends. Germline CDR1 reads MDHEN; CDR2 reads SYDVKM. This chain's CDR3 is CASSLDRGSSYNEQFF. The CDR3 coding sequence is TGTGCCAGCAGTTTGGATAGGGGGAGCTCCTACAATGAGCAGTTCTTC.

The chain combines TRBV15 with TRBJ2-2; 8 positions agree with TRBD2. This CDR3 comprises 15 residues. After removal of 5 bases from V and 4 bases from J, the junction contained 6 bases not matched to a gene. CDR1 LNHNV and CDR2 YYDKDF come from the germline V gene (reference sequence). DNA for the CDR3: TGTGCCACCAGCGGGACTAGGTTATCCACCGGGGAGCTGTTTTTT. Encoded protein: CATSGTRLSTGELFF.

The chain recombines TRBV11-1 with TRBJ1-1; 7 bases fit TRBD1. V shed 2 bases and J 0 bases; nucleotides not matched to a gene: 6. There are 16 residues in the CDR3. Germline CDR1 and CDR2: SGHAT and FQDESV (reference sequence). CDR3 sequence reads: CASSLIPQGMNTEAFF. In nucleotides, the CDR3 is TGTGCCAGCAGCTTAATCCCACAGGGGATGAACACTGAAGCTTTCTTT.

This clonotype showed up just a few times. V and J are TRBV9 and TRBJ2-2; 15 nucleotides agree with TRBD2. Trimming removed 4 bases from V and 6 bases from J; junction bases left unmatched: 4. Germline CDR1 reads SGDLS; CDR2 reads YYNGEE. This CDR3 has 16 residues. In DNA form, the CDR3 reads TGTGCCAGCAGCCTTGGGACTAGCGGGAGGTCCGGGGAGCTGTTTTTT. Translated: CASSLGTSGRSGELFF.

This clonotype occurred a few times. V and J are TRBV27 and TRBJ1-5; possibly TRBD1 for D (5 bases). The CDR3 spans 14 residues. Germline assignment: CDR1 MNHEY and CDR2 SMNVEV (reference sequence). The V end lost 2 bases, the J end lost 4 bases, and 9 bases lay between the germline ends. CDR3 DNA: TGTGCCAGCAGTTTAGGGGCAGTGAATCAGCCCCAGCATTTT. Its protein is CASSLGAVNQPQHF.

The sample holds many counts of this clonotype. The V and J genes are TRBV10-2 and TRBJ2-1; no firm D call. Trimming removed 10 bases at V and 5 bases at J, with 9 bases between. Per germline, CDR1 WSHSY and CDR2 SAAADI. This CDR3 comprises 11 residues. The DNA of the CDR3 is TGCGCCATTACGACGGACAATGAGCAGTTCTTC. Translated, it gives CAITTDNEQFF.

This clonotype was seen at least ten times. CDR3: CASSLPVQGWGTEAFF. DNA of the CDR3: TGTGCCAGCAGTTTGCCGGTACAGGGGTGGGGCACTGAAGCTTTCTTT. The gene calls are TRBV28 and TRBJ1-1, with TRBD1 matching 7 bases. The germline V gene encodes CDR1 MDHEN and CDR2 SYDVKM. This CDR3 has 16 amino acids. V dropped 3 bases and J dropped 4; count of bases not matched to a gene: 11.

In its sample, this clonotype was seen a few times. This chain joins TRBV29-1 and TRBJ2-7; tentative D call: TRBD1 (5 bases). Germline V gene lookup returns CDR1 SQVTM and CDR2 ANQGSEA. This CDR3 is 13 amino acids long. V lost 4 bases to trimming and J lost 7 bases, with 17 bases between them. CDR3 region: CSVVPGRDGEQYF. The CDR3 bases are TGCAGCGTTGTGCCAGGGCGAGATGGTGAGCAGTACTTC.

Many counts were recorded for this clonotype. CDR3: CASSDRDRGYTDTQYF. The CDR3 DNA reads TGTGCCAGCAGCGACCGGGACAGGGGGTACACAGATACGCAGTATTTT. J is TRBJ2-3 and V is TRBV7-8, with 11 bases lining up with TRBD1. The germline V gene encodes CDR1 SGHVS and CDR2 FQNEAQ. Trimming took 5 bases from V and 2 from J; bases not matched to a gene: 6. The CDR3 contains 16 residues.

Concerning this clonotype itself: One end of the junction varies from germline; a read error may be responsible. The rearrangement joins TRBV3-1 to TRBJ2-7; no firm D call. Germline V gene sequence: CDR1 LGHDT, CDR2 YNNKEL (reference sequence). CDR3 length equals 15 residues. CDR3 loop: CATSQDGRDPYEQYF. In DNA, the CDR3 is TGTGCCACCAGCCAAGATGGTAGAGACCCCTACGAGCAGTACTTC.

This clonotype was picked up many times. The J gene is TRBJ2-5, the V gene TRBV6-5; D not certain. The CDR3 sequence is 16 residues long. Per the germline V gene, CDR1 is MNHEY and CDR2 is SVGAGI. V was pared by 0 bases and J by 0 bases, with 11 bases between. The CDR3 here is CASSYSIGLHQETQYF. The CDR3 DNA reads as TGTGCCAGCAGTTACTCGATCGGTCTGCACCAAGAGACCCAGTACTTC.

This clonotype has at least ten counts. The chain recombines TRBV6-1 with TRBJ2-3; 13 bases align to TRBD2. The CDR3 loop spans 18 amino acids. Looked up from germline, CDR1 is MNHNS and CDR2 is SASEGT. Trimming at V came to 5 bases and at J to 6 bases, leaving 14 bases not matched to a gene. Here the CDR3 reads CASSKRYSGLAGADTQYF. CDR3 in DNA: TGTGCCAGCAGTAAGAGGTATTCAGGACTAGCGGGAGCTGATACGCAGTATTTT.

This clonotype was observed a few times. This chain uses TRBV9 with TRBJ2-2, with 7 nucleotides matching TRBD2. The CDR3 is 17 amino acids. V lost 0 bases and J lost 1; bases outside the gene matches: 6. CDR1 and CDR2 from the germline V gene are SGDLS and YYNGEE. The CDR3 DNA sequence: TGTGCCAGCAGCGTAGATCGGGGAGGGGAGAACACCGGGGAGCTGTTTTTT. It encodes CASSVDRGGENTGELFF. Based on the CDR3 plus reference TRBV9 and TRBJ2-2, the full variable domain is DSGVTQTPKHLITATGQRVTLRCSPRSGDLSVYWYQQSLDQGLQFLIQYYNGEERAKGNILERFSAQQFPDLHSELNLSSLELGDSALYFCASSVDRGGENTGELFFGEGSRLTVL.

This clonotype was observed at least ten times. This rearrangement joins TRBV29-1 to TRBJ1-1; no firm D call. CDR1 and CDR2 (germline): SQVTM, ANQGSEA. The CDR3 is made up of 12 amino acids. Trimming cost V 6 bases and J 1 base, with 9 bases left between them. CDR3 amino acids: CSVMTANTEAFF. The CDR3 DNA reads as TGCAGCGTCATGACGGCGAACACTGAAGCTTTCTTT.

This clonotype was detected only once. CDR3 nucleotides: TGTGAGTATAGCGGGAGGGGATACAATGAGCAGTTCTTC. Translating it yields CEYSGRGYNEQFF. This chain connects TRBV6-4 to TRBJ2-1, with 11 positions matching TRBD2. The CDR3 is 13 residues long. The germline CDR1 and CDR2 sequences are MRHNA and SNTAGT.

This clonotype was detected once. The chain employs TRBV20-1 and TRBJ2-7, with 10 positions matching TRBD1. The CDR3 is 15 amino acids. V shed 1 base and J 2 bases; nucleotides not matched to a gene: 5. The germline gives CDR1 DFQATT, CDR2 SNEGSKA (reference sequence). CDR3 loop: CSARAATGGPYEQYF. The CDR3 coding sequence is TGCAGTGCTAGAGCTGCGACAGGGGGCCCCTACGAGCAGTACTTC.

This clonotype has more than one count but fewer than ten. The CDR3 DNA reads as TGTGCCAGCAGTCCGACAGGGCCGACAGATACGCAGTATTTT. Translated: CASSPTGPTDTQYF. This chain joins TRBV3-1 and TRBJ2-3, with 7 bases that match TRBD1. CDR3 length equals 14 residues. Germline CDR1 is LGHDT and CDR2 is YNNKEL (reference sequence). J lost 3 bases, V lost 6 bases, and 6 bases had no gene match.

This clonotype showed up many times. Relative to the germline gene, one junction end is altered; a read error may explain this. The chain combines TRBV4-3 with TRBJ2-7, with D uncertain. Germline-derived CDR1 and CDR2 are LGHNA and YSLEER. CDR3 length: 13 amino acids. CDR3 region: CASSHRGAYEQYF. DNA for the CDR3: TGTGCCAGCAGCCACCGCGGTGCCTACGAGCAGTACTTC.